This T cell receptor beta chain was documented in a study of T cells in Graves' hyperthyroidism and ophthalmopathy. Ophthalmopathy in the patients scored at least 3 on Clinical Activity Score and at least 4 on NOSPECS grade, lasting under 3 months. Germline CDR1 is MDHEN and CDR2 is SYDVKM. After removal of 6 bases from V and 9 bases from J, the junction contained 5 bases not matched to a gene. CDR3 size: 12 residues. Authors of the study amplified TCR beta CDR3 regions from RNA transcripts. The primer set for the first-round RT-PCR of the TCR CDR3 was HTBI. TCRdb itself ran the multiplex PCR reads through MiXCR, one entry per CDR3 protein. The sample carries approximately 600,000 distinct CDR3 sequences, approximately 15% recorded once.

This clonotype originated in a woman between 18 and 29 years old with Graves' ophthalmopathy. The chain has TRBV28 and TRBJ2-1; 7 nucleotides line up with TRBD1. Source material: blood. CDR3 bases: TGTGCCAGCAGCCGTGGGACAGTTGAGCAGTTCTTC. Protein: CASSRGTVEQFF.